These 2 T cell receptor beta chains share one sample of origin, sequenced in a study of a mutant IDH1 vaccine in newly diagnosed glioma. Time point here: week 35, safety follow-up. All doses held 300 ug of mutant IDH1 20-mer peptide, with topical imiquimod. The method was immunoSEQ multiplex PCR; TCRdb's version includes in-frame clones alone and lacks a portion of them. The repertoire holds tens of thousands of clones, with roughly 80% as singletons. Antigens of these TCRs are unknown. The specimen was PBMCs, collected from a glioma patient whose treatment included an IDH1 peptide vaccine. These receptors all stem from a woman under 30 with glioma.

The chain has TRBV11-3 and TRBJ1-6; 9 bases agree with TRBD1. Germline CDR1 SGHNT, CDR2 YENEEA. The CDR3 is 15 residues long. V shed 10 bases, J shed 7 bases, and the junction held 11 bases outside the gene matches. The CDR3 protein is CAIISSGQGNSPLHF. The CDR3 DNA sequence: TGTGCCATCATCTCCTCCGGACAGGGGAATTCACCCCTCCACTTT.

J is TRBJ2-2 and V is TRBV19; weak D call: TRBD2 (6 bases). Between the trimmed V and J ends, which lost 6 bases and 5 bases, there was a span of 22 bases. This CDR3 contains 17 residues. CDR1 is LNHDA and CDR2 is SQIVND in the germline V gene (reference sequence). CDR3 bases: TGTGCCAGTAGGAAGGGTCGAGCGGGCCTCGGAACCGGGGAGCTGTTTTTT. It codes for CASRKGRAGLGTGELFF.